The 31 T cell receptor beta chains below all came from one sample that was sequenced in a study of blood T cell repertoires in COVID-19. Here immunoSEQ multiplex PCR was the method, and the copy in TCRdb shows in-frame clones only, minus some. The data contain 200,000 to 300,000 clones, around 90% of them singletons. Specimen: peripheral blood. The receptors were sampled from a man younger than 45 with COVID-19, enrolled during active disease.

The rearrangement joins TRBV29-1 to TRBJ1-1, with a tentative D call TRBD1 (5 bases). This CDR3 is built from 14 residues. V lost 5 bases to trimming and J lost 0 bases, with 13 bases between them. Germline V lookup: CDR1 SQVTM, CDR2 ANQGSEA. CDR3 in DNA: TGCAGCGTTTTAGCGGGGACCCTGAACACTGAAGCTTTCTTT. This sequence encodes CSVLAGTLNTEAFF.

CDR3 residues: CAWSWGAGNTIYF. CDR3 DNA sequence: TGTGCCTGGAGTTGGGGAGCAGGAAACACCATATATTTT. This rearrangement joins TRBV30 to TRBJ1-3, with D uncertain. The germline V and J ends were trimmed by 2 bases and 4 bases, with 9 bases remaining between them. CDR1 is GTSNPN, CDR2 SVGIG, per germline (reference sequence). The CDR3 contains 13 residues.

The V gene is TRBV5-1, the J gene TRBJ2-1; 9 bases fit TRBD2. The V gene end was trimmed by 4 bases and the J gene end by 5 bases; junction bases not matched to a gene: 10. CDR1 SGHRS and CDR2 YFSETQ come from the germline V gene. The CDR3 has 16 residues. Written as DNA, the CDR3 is TGCGCCAGCAGCACCACAAGCGGGGGGTCCCACAATGAGCAGTTCTTC. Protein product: CASSTTSGGSHNEQFF.

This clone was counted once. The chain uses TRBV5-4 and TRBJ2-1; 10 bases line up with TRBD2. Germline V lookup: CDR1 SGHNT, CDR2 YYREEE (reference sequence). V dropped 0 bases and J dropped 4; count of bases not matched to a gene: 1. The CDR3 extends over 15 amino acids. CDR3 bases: TGTGCCAGCAGCTTGGAACTAGCGGGGTACAATGAGCAGTTCTTC. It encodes CASSLELAGYNEQFF.

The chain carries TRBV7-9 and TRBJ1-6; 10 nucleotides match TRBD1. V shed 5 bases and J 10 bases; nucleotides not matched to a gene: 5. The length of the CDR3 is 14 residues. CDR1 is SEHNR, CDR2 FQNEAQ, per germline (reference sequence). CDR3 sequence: CASSQDRGQSPLHF. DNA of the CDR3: TGTGCCAGCAGCCAAGACAGGGGGCAGTCACCCCTCCACTTT.

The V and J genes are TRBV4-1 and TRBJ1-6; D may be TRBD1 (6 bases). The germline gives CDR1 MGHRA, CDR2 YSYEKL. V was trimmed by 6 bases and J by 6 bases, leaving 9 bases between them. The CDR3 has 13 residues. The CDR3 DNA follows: TGCGCCAGCAGTGGACAGATTAATTCACCCCTCCACTTT. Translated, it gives CASSGQINSPLHF.

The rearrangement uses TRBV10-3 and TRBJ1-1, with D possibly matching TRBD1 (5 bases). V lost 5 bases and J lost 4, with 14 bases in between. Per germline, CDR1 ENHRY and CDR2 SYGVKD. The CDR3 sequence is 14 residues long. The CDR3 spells CAISFETETTEAFF. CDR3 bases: TGTGCCATCAGTTTCGAGACAGAAACCACTGAAGCTTTCTTT.

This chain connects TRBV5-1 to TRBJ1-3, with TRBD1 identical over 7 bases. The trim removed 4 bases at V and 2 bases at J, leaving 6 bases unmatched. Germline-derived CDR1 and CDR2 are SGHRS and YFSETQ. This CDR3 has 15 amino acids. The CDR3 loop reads CASSPGTVAGNTIYF. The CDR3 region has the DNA TGCGCCAGCAGCCCGGGGACAGTGGCTGGAAACACCATATATTTT. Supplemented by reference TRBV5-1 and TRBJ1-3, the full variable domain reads KAGVTQTPRYLIKTRGQQVTLSCSPISGHRSVSWYQQTPGQGLQFLFEYFSETQRNKGNFPGRFSGRQFSNSRSEMNVSTLELGDSALYLCASSPGTVAGNTIYFGEGSWLTVV.

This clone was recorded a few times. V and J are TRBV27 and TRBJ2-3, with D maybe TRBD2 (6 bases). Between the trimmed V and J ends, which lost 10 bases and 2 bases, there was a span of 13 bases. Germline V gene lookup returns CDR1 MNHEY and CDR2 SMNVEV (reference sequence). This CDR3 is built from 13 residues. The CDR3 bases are TGTGCCATCCGGGGGTCCCCCACAGATACGCAGTATTTT. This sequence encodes CAIRGSPTDTQYF.

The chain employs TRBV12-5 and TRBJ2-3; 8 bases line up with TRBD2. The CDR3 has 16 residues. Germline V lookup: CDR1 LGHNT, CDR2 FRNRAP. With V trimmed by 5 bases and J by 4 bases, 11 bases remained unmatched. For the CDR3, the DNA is TGTGCTAGTGGTCCCCCTCGGGGGCGGGGGGCAGATACGCAGTATTTT. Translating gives CASGPPRGRGADTQYF.

The CDR3 protein is CASSTGGSYNEQFF. CDR3 sequence (DNA): TGTGCCAGCAGCACAGGGGGCTCCTACAATGAGCAGTTCTTC. The V gene is TRBV9, the J gene TRBJ2-1, with 8 bases that match TRBD1. Germline CDR1 and CDR2: SGDLS and YYNGEE. This CDR3 has 14 amino acids. J gave up 0 bases and V 4 bases, and 0 bases lay outside the gene matches.

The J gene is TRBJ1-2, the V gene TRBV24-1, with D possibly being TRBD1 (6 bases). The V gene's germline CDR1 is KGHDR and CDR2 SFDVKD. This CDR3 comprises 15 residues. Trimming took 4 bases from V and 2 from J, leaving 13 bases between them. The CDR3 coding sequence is TGTGCCACCAGTGAGGACAGAACCTTAAACTATGGCTACACCTTC. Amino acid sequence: CATSEDRTLNYGYTF.

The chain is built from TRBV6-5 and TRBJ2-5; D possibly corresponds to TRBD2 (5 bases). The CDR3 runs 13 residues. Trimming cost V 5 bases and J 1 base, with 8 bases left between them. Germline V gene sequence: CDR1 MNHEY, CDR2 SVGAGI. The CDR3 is CASSPLVQETQYF. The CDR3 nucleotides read TGTGCCAGCAGTCCACTAGTCCAAGAGACCCAGTACTTC.

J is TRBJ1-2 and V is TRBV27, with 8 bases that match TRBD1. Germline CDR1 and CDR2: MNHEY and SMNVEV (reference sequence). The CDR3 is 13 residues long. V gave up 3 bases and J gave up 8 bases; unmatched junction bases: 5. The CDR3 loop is CASSFRGPIGYTF. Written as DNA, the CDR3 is TGTGCCAGCAGTTTCAGGGGGCCAATCGGCTACACCTTC.

This chain's CDR3 is CASTLWGGRGYTF. The DNA for the CDR3 is TGTGCCAGCACATTGTGGGGGGGTAGGGGCTACACCTTC. The genes are TRBV12-3 or TRBV12-4 and TRBJ1-2, with a weak D call TRBD1 (5 bases). The V end was cut by 7 bases, the J end by 8 bases, with 17 bases between. This CDR3 spans 13 amino acids.

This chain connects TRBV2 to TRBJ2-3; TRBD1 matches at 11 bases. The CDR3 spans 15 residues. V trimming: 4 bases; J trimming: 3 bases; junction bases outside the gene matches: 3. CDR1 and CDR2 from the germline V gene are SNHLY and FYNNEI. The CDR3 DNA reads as TGTGCCAGCAGTGCGGACAGGGGGCGTACAGATACGCAGTATTTT. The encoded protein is CASSADRGRTDTQYF.

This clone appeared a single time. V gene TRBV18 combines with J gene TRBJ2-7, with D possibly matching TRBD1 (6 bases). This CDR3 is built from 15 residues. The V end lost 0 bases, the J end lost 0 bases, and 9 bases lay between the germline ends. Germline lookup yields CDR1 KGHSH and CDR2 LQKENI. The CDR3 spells CASSPPGAPSYEQYF. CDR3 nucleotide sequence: TGTGCCAGCTCACCACCGGGGGCACCCTCCTACGAGCAGTACTTC.

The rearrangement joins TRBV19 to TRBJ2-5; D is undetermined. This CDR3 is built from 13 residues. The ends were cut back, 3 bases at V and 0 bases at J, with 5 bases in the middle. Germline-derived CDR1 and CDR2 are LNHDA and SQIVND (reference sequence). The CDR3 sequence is CASSIRDQETQYF. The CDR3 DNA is TGTGCCAGTAGTATTCGGGACCAAGAGACCCAGTACTTC. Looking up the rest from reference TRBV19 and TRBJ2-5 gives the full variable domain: DGGITQSPKYLFRKEGQNVTLSCEQNLNHDAMYWYRQDPGQGLRLIYYSQIVNDFQKGDIAEGYSVSREKKESFPLTVTSAQKNPTAFYLCASSIRDQETQYFGPGTRLLVL.

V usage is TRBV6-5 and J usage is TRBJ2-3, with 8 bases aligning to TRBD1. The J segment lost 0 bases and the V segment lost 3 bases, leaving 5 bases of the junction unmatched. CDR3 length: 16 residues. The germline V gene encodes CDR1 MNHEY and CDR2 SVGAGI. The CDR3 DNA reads TGTGCCAGCAGTTATGACAGGGGCCCTAGCACAGATACGCAGTATTTT. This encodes CASSYDRGPSTDTQYF.

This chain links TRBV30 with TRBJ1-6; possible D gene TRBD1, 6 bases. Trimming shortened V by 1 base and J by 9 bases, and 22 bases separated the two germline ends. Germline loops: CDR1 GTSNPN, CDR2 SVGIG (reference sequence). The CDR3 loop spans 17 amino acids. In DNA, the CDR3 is TGTGCCTGGAGTGGGCTGGGGGGGGCAGGGTTGGCTTCACCCCTCCACTTT. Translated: CAWSGLGGAGLASPLHF.

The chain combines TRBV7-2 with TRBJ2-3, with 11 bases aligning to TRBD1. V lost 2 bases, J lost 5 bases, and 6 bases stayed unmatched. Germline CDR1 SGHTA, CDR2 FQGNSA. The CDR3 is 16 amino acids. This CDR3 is CASSLFSGQGGDTQYF. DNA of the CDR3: TGTGCCAGCAGCTTATTTTCGGGACAGGGGGGAGATACGCAGTATTTT.

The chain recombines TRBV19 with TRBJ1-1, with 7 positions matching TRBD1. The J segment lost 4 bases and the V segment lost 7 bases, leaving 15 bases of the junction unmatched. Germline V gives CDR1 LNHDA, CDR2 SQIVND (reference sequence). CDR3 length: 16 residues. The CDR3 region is CASIQGENSFGTEAFF. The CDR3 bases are TGTGCCAGTATCCAGGGGGAAAACTCCTTCGGCACTGAAGCTTTCTTT.

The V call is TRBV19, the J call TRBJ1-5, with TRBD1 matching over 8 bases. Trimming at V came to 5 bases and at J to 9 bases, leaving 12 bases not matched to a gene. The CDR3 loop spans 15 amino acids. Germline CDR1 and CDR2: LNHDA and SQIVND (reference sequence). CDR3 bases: TGTGCCAGTAGTCCCGAGATCCAGGGGGCTGGGCCCCAGCATTTT. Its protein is CASSPEIQGAGPQHF.

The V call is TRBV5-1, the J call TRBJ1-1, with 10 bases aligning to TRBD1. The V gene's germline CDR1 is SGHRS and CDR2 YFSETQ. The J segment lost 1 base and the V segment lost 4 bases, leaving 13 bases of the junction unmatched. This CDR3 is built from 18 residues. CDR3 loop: CASSHPRDRGAWNTEAFF. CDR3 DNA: TGCGCCAGCAGCCACCCCCGGGACAGGGGTGCATGGAACACTGAAGCTTTCTTT.

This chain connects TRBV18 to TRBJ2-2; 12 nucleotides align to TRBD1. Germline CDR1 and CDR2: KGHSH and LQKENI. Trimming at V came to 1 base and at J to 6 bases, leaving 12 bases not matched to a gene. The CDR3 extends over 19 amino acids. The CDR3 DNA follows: TGTGCCAGCTCACCACGAGCCCGGGACAGGGGGCTTTATTCCGGGGAGCTGTTTTTT. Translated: CASSPRARDRGLYSGELFF. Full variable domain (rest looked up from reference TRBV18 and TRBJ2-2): NAGVMQNPRHLVRRRGQEARLRCSPMKGHSHVYWYRQLPEEGLKFMVYLQKENIIDESGMPKERFSAEFPKEGPSILRIQQVVRGDSAAYFCASSPRARDRGLYSGELFFGEGSRLTVL.

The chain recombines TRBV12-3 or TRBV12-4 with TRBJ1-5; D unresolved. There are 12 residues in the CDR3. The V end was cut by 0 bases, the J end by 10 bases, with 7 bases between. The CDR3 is CASSLALRPQHF. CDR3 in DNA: TGTGCCAGCAGTTTAGCGCTAAGACCCCAGCATTTT.

The CDR3 reads CSAVGGRGTEAFF. In nucleotides, the CDR3 is TGCAGCGCCGTAGGGGGAAGGGGCACTGAAGCTTTCTTT. The chain carries TRBV29-1 and TRBJ1-1; weak D call: TRBD1 (6 bases). V was pared by 7 bases and J by 4 bases, with 16 bases between. The CDR3 runs to 13 residues. The V gene's germline CDR1 is SQVTM and CDR2 ANQGSEA. Complete variable domain (other parts from reference TRBV29-1 and TRBJ1-1): SAVISQKPSRDICQRGTSLTIQCQVDSQVTMMFWYRQQPGQSLTLIATANQGSEATYESGFVIDKFPISRPNLTFSTLTVSNMSPEDSSIYLCSAVGGRGTEAFFGQGTRLTVV.

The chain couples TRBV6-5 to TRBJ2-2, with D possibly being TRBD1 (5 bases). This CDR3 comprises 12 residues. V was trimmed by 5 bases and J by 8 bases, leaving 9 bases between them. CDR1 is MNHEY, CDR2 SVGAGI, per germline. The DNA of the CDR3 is TGTGCCAGCAGTCCAGCAGGGGGGGAGCTGTTTTTT. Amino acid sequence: CASSPAGGELFF.

This CDR3 is CASSLRVGTDTQYF. CDR3 coding DNA: TGTGCCAGTAGTCTACGGGTCGGCACAGATACGCAGTATTTT. The chain joins TRBV19 to TRBJ2-3; D uncertain. V was shortened by 5 bases and J by 1 base, with 10 bases between the two germline ends. CDR3 length: 14 residues. Germline CDR1 reads LNHDA; CDR2 reads SQIVND (reference sequence).

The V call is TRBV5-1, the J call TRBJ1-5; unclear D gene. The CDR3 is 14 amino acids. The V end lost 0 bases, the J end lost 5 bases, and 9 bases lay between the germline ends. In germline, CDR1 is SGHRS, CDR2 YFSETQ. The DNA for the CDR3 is TGCGCCAGCAGCTTGGCGCCGGTTGATCAGCCCCAGCATTTT. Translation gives CASSLAPVDQPQHF.

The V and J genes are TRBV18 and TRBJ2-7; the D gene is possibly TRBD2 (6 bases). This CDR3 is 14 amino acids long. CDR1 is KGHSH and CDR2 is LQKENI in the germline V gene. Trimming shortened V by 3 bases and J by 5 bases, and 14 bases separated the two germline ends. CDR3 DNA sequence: TGTGCCAGCTCACCCGGGACTGCCGGGAACGAGCAGTACTTC. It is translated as CASSPGTAGNEQYF.